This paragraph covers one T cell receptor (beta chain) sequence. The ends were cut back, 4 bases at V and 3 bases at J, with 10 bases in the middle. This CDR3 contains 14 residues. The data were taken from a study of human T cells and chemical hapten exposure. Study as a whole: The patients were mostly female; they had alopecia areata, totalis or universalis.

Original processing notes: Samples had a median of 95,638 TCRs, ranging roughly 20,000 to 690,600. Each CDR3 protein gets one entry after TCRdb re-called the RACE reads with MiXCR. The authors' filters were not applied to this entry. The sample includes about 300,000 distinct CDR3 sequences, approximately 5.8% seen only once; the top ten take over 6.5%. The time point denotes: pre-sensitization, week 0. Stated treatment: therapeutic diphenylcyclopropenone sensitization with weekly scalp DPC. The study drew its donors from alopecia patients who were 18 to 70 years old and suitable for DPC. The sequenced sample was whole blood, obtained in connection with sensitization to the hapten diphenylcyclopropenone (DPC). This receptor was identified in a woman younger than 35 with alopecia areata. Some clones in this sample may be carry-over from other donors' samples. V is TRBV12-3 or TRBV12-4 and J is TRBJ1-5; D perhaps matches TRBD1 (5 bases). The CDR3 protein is CASSSQGLNQPQHF. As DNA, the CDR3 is TGTGCCAGCAGTTCGCAGGGACTCAATCAGCCCCAGCATTTT.